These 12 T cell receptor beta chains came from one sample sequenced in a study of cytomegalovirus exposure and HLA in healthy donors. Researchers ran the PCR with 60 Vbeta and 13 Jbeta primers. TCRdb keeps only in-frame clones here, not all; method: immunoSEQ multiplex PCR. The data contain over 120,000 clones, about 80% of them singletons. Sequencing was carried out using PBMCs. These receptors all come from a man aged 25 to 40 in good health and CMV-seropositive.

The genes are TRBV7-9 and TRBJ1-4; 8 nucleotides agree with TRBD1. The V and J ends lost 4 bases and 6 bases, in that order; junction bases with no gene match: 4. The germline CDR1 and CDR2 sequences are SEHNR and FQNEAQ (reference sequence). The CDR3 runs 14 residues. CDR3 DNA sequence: TGTGCCAGCAGCTCCGGGACAGGAGATGAAAAACTGTTTTTT. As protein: CASSSGTGDEKLFF.

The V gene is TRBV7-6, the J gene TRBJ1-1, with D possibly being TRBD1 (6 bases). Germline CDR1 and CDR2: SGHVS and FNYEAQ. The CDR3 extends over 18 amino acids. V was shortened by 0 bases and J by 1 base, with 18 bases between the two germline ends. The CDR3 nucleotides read TGTGCCAGCAGCTTAGCGTCAGGGGATCAGGGCTGGAACACTGAAGCTTTCTTT. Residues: CASSLASGDQGWNTEAFF.

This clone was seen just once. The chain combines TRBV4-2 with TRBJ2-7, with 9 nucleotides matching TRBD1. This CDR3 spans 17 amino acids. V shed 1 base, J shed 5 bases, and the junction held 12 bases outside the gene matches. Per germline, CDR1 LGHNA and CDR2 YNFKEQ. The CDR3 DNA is TGTGCCAGCAGCCAAGGGGTCGACGGACAGGGGATCGACGAGCAGTACTTC. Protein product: CASSQGVDGQGIDEQYF.

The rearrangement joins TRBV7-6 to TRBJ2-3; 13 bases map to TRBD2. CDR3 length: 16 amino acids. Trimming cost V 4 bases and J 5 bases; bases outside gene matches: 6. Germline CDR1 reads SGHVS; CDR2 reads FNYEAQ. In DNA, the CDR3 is TGTGCCAGCAGCTCAACCGGGACTAGCGGGATAGATACGCAGTATTTT. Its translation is CASSSTGTSGIDTQYF.

The DNA for the CDR3 is TGTGCCAGCACTCATGGACTAGACGCTATCAATGAGCAGTTCTTC. Residues: CASTHGLDAINEQFF. The chain has TRBV2 and TRBJ2-1, with 7 bases fitting TRBD2. The germline gives CDR1 SNHLY, CDR2 FYNNEI. CDR3 length: 15 residues. Trimming cost V 7 bases and J 6 bases; bases outside gene matches: 12.

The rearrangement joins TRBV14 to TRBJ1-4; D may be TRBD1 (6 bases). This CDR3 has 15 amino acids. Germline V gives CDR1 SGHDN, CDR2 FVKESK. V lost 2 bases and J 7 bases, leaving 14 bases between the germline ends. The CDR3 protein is CASSQNTGIIEKLFF. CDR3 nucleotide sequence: TGTGCCAGCAGCCAAAACACAGGGATTATTGAAAAACTGTTTTTT.

Here the CDR3 reads CASRRGTGRAGALHF. In nucleotides, the CDR3 is TGTGCCAGCAGGCGAGGGACAGGGCGCGCGGGAGCCCTCCACTTT. The chain employs TRBV6-5 and TRBJ1-6; 9 bases fit TRBD1. CDR1 is MNHEY and CDR2 is SVGAGI in the germline V gene. CDR3 length: 15 residues. Trimming at V came to 6 bases and at J to 14 bases, leaving 14 bases not matched to a gene.

CDR3 protein: CASWVREDYGYTF. The CDR3 nucleotides read TGTGCCAGCTGGGTTAGGGAGGACTATGGCTACACCTTC. The V call is TRBV2, the J call TRBJ1-2; D ambiguous. Trimming left V 8 bases short and J 3 bases short, with 13 bases between. Germline V gene lookup returns CDR1 SNHLY and CDR2 FYNNEI. The CDR3 is 13 residues long.

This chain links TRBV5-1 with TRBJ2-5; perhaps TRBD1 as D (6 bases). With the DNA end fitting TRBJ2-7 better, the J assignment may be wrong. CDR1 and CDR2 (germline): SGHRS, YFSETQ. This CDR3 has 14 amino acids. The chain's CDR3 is CASSLDWTAYEQYF. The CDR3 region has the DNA TGCGCCAGCAGCTTGGATTGGACAGCCTACGAGCAGTACTTC.

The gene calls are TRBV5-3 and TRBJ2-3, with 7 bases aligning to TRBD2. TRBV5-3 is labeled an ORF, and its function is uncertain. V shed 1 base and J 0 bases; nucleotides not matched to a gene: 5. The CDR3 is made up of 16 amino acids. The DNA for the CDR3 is TGTGCCAGAAGCTTGAAAGCTAGCGGTAGCACAGATACGCAGTATTTT. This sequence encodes CARSLKASGSTDTQYF.

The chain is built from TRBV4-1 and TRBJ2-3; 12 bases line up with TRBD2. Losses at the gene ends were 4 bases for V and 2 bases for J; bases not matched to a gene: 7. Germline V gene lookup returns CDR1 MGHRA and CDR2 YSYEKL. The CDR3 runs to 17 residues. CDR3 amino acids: CASSPTTSGGPTDTQYF. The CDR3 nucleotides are TGCGCCAGCAGCCCCACGACTAGCGGGGGACCCACAGATACGCAGTATTTT.

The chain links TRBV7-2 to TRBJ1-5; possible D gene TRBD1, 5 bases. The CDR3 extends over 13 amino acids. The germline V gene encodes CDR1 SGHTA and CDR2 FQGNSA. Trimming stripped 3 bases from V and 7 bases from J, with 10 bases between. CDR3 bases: TGTGCCAGCAGCTTGGGGGGAAGCCAGCCCCAGCATTTT. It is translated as CASSLGGSQPQHF.